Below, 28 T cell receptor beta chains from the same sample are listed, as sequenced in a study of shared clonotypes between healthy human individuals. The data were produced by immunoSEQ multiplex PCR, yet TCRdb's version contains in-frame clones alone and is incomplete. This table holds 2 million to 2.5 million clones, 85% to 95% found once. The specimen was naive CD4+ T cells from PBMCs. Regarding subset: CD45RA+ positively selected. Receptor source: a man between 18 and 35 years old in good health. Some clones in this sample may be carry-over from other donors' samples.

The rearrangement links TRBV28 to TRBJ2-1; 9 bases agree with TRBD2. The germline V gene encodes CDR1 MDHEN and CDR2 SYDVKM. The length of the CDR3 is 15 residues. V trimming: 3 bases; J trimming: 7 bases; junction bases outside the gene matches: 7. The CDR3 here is CASSLSSSGKNEQFF. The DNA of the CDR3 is TGTGCCAGCAGTTTGAGCTCTAGCGGGAAGAATGAGCAGTTCTTC.

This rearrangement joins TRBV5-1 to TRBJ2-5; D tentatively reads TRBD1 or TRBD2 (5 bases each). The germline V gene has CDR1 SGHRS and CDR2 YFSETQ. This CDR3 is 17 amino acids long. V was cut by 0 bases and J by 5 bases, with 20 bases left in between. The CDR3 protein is CASSLGKGLAAGETQYF. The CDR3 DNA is TGCGCCAGCAGCTTGGGGAAAGGACTCGCGGCAGGGGAGACCCAGTACTTC.

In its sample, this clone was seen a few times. The CDR3 spells CAWKRVNTEAFF. The CDR3 coding sequence is TGTGCCTGGAAAAGGGTGAACACTGAAGCTTTCTTT. The gene calls are TRBV30 and TRBJ1-1; no definite D call. The CDR3 contains 12 residues. Trimming shortened V by 4 bases and J by 0 bases, and 6 bases separated the two germline ends. CDR1 is GTSNPN, CDR2 SVGIG, per germline (reference sequence).

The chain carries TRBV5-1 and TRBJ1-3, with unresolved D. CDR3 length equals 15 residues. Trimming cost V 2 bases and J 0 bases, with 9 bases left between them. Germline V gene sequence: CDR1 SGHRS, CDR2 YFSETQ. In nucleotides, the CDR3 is TGCGCCAGCAGCTTAGACCTTGCCTCTGGAAACACCATATATTTT. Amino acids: CASSLDLASGNTIYF.

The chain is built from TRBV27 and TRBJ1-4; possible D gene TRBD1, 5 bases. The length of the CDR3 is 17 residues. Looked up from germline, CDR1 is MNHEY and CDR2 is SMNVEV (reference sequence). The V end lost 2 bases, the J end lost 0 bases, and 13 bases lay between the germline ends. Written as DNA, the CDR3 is TGTGCCAGCAGTTTAGTGGGGGACCGCGCAACTAATGAAAAACTGTTTTTT. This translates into CASSLVGDRATNEKLFF.

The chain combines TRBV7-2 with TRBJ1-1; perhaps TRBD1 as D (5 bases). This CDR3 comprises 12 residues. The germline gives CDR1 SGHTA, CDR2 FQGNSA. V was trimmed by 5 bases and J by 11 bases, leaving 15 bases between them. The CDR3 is CASSRDDRRAFF. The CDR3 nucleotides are TGTGCCAGCAGCCGGGACGACAGACGGGCTTTCTTT.

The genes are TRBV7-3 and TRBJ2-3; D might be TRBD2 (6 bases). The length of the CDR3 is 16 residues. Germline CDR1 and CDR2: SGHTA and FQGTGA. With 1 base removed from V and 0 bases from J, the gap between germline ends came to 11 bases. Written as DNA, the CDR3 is TGTGCCAGCAGCTTAAATGCTGGGACTAGCACAGATACGCAGTATTTT. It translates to CASSLNAGTSTDTQYF.

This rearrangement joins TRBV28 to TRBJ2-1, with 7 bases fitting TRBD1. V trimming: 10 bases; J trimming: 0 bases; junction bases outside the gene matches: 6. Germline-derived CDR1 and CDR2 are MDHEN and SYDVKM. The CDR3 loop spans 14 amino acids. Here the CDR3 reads CATAGGGSYNEQFF. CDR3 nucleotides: TGTGCCACCGCAGGGGGTGGCTCCTACAATGAGCAGTTCTTC. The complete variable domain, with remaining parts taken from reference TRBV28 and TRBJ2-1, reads DVKVTQSSRYLVKRTGEKVFLECVQDMDHENMFWYRQDPGLGLRLIYFSYDVKMKEKGDIPEGYSVSREKKERFSLILESASTNQTSMYLCATAGGGSYNEQFFGPGTRLTVL.

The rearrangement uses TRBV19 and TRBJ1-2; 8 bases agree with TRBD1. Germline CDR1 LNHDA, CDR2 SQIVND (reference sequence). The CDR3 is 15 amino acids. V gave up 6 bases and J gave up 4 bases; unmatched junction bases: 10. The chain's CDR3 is CASRPTTGGGYGYTF. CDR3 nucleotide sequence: TGTGCCAGTAGACCAACTACAGGGGGAGGCTATGGCTACACCTTC.

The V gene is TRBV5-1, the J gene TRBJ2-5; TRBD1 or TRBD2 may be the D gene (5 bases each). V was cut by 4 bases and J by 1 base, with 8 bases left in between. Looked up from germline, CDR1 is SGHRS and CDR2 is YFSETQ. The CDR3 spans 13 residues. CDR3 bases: TGCGCCAGCAGCGTGGGACGCCAAGAGACCCAGTACTTC. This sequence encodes CASSVGRQETQYF.

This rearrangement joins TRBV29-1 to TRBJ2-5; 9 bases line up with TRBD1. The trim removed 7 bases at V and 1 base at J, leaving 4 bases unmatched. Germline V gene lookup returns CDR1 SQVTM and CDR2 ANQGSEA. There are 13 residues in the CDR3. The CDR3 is CSARDRVQETQYF. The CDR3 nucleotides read TGCAGCGCCCGGGACAGGGTCCAAGAGACCCAGTACTTC.

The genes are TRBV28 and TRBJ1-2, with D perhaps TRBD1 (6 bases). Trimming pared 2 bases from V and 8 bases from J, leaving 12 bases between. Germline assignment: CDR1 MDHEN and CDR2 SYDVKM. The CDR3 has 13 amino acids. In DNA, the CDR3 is TGTGCCAGCAGTTTAGTCCAGGGGCCAGGCTACACCTTC. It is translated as CASSLVQGPGYTF.

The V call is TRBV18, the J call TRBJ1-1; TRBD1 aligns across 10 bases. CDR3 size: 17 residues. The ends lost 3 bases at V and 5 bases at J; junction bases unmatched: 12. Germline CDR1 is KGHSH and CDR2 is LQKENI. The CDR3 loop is CASSPILTGGLRTEAFF. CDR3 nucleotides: TGTGCCAGCTCACCTATCTTGACAGGGGGCTTGAGGACTGAAGCTTTCTTT. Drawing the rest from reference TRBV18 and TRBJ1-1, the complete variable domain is NAGVMQNPRHLVRRRGQEARLRCSPMKGHSHVYWYRQLPEEGLKFMVYLQKENIIDESGMPKERFSAEFPKEGPSILRIQQVVRGDSAAYFCASSPILTGGLRTEAFFGQGTRLTVV.

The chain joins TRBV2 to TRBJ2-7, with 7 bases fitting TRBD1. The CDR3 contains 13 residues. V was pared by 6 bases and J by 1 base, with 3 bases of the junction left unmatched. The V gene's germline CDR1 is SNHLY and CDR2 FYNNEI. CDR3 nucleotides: TGTGCCAGCAGGGGGACAGTATCCTACGAGCAGTACTTC. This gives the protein CASRGTVSYEQYF.

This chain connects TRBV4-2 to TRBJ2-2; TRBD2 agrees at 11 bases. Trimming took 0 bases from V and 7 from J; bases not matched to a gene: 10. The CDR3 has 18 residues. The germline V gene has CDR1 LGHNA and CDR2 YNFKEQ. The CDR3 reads CASSQDVLAGVGIGELFF. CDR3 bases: TGTGCCAGCAGCCAAGATGTACTAGCGGGAGTGGGTATCGGGGAGCTGTTTTTT.

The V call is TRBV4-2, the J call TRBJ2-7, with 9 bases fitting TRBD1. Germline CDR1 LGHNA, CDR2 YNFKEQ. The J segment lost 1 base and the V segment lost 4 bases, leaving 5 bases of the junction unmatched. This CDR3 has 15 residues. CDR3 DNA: TGTGCCAGCAGCCTGGACAGGGGACCTTCCTACGAGCAGTACTTC. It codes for CASSLDRGPSYEQYF.

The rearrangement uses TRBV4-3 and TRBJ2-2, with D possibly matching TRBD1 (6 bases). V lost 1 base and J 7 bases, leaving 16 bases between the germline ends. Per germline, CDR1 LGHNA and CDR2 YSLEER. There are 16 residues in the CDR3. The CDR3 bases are TGCGCCAGCAGCCAAGTTGCAGGGAGCAGGGGCGGGGAGCTGTTTTTT. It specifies CASSQVAGSRGGELFF.

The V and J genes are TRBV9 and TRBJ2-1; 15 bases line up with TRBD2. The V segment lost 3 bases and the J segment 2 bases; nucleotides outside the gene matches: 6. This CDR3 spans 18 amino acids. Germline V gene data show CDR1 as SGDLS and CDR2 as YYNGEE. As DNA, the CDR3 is TGTGCCAGCAGCGGGAGGACTAGCGGGAGGGAGACCTACAATGAGCAGTTCTTC. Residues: CASSGRTSGRETYNEQFF.

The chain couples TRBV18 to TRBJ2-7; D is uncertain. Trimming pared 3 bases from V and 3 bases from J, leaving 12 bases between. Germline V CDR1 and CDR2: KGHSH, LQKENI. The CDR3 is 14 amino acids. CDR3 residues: CASSPVIGNYEQYF. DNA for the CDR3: TGTGCCAGCTCACCGGTCATCGGTAACTACGAGCAGTACTTC.

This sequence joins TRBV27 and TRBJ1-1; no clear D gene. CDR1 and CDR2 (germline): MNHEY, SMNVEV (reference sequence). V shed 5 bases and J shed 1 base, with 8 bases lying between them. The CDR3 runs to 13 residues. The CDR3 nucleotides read TGTGCCAGCAGTAACCCGGGGAACACTGAAGCTTTCTTT. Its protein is CASSNPGNTEAFF.

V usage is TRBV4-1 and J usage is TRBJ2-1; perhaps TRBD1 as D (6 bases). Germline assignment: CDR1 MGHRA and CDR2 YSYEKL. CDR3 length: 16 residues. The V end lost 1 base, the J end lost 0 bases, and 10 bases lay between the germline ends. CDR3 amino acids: CASSQGQVSSYNEQFF. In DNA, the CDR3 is TGCGCCAGCAGCCAAGGACAGGTTTCCTCCTACAATGAGCAGTTCTTC.

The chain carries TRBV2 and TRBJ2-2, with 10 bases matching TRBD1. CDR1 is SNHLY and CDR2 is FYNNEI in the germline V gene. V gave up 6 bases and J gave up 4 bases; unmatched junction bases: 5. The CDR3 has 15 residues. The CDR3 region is CASRGQGSGTGELFF. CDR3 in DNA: TGTGCCAGCAGGGGACAGGGGAGCGGCACCGGGGAGCTGTTTTTT.

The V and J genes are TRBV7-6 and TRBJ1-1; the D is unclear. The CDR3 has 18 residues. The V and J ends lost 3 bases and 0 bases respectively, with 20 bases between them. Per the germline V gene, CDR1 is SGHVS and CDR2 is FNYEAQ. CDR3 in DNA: TGTGCCAGCAGCTTCCCGGTGAGAGGAGGCCCAATGAACACTGAAGCTTTCTTT. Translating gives CASSFPVRGGPMNTEAFF.

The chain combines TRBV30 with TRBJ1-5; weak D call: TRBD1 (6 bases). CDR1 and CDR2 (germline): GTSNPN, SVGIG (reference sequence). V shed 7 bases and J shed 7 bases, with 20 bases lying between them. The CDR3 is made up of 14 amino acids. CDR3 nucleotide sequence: TGTGCCTTTGACGGGGACACCAAAGGGCAGCCCCAGCATTTT. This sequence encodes CAFDGDTKGQPQHF.

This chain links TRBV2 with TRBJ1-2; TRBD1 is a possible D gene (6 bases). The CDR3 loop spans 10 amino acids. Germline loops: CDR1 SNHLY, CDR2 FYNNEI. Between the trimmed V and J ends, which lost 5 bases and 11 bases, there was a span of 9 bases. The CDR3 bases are TGTGCCAGCAGTACAGGGACTTACACCTTC. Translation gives CASSTGTYTF.

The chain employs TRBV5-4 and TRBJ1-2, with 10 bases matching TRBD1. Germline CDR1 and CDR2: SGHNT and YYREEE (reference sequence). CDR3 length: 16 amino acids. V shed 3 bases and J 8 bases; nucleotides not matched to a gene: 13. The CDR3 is CASSSPRTGGGEGYTF. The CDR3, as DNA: TGTGCCAGCAGCTCTCCTCGGACAGGGGGGGGAGAGGGCTACACCTTC.

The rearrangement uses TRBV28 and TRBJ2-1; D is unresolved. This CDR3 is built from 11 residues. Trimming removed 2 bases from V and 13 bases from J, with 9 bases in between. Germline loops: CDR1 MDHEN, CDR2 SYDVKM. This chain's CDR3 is CASSLGRSQFF. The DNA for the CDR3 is TGTGCCAGCAGTTTAGGCAGGTCTCAGTTCTTC.

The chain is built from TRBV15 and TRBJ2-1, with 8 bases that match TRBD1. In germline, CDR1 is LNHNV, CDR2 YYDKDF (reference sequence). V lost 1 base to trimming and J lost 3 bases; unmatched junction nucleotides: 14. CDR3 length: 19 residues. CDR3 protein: CATSRALFPDRANYNEQFF. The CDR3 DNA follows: TGTGCCACCAGCAGAGCGTTATTTCCGGACAGGGCAAACTACAATGAGCAGTTCTTC.